The 17 T cell receptor beta chains below come from one sample, sequenced in a study of blood T cell repertoires in COVID-19. Measured with immunoSEQ multiplex PCR; TCRdb has only the in-frame clones, and not every one. Of under 200,000 clones listed, approximately 83% are singletons. Input material: peripheral blood. The receptors were gathered from a woman older than 75 with acute or convalescent COVID-19.

CDR3 nucleotide sequence: TGTGCCACCAGTGACGGACAGGAGTATAGCAATCAGCCCCAGCATTTT. It codes for CATSDGQEYSNQPQHF. The genes are TRBV24-1 and TRBJ1-5; 7 nucleotides match TRBD1. V trimming: 4 bases; J trimming: 0 bases; junction bases outside the gene matches: 5. Germline CDR1 is KGHDR and CDR2 is SFDVKD. The CDR3 sequence is 16 residues long.

This clone was detected once. The genes are TRBV7-2 and TRBJ2-7; 7 positions agree with TRBD1. This CDR3 has 14 amino acids. Germline assignment: CDR1 SGHTA and CDR2 FQGNSA. The V gene end was trimmed by 4 bases and the J gene end by 2 bases; junction bases not matched to a gene: 5. The CDR3 DNA reads as TGTGCCAGCAGCTACGGACAGGAAACCTACGAGCAGTACTTC. Its translation: CASSYGQETYEQYF. Using reference TRBV7-2 and TRBJ2-7 for the parts outside the CDR3, the full variable domain is GAGVSQSPSNKVTEKGKDVELRCDPISGHTALYWYRQSLGQGLEFLIYFQGNSAPDKSGLPSDRFSAERTGGSVSTLTIQRTQQEDSAVYLCASSYGQETYEQYFGPGTRLTVT.

V is TRBV10-3 and J is TRBJ1-1; D possibly corresponds to TRBD1 (5 bases). The germline V gene has CDR1 ENHRY and CDR2 SYGVKD. The CDR3 is 15 amino acids. Trimming removed 7 bases at V and 1 base at J, with 16 bases between. CDR3 coding DNA: TGTGCCATCAATCCCACAGGCCAAGGGAACACTGAAGCTTTCTTT. Its protein product is CAINPTGQGNTEAFF.

This rearrangement joins TRBV18 to TRBJ2-7, with D possibly matching TRBD1 (6 bases). With 5 bases removed from V and 4 bases from J, the gap between germline ends came to 15 bases. Germline assignment: CDR1 KGHSH and CDR2 LQKENI. The CDR3 spans 14 residues. CDR3 loop: CASSTSGQIYEQYF. Here the CDR3 DNA reads TGTGCCAGCTCAACGTCCGGACAGATTTACGAGCAGTACTTC.

Concerning this clone: The identical CDR3 is also encoded by other nucleotide sequences in the sample. The CDR3 nucleotides are TGTGCCAGCAGTTTACAGGGGGCCTCCTACGAGCAGTACTTC. Translation gives CASSLQGASYEQYF. The J gene is TRBJ2-7, the V gene TRBV28; TRBD1 matches 8 bases. CDR3 length: 14 residues. With V trimmed by 2 bases and J by 0 bases, 0 bases remained unmatched. Germline lookup yields CDR1 MDHEN and CDR2 SYDVKM.

This clone was recorded a few times. J is TRBJ2-2 and V is TRBV9; D is perhaps TRBD1 (6 bases). Trimming removed 3 bases from V and 2 bases from J, with 17 bases in between. There are 17 residues in the CDR3. Germline V gene lookup returns CDR1 SGDLS and CDR2 YYNGEE. CDR3 nucleotide sequence: TGTGCCAGCAGCGCCTCCCAGGGGCGGGTCAACACCGGGGAGCTGTTTTTT. Translated, it gives CASSASQGRVNTGELFF.

This clone was counted only a few times. J is TRBJ2-5 and V is TRBV30; D is perhaps TRBD1 (6 bases). V lost 1 base, J lost 4 bases, and 10 bases lay in between. The V gene's germline CDR1 is GTSNPN and CDR2 SVGIG (reference sequence). This CDR3 has 13 residues. CDR3 residues: CAWSADSAETQYF. CDR3 nucleotide sequence: TGTGCCTGGAGTGCGGACAGTGCAGAGACCCAGTACTTC.

The chain is built from TRBV19 and TRBJ2-7; no definite D call. The CDR3 totals 13 residues. Germline V gene data show CDR1 as LNHDA and CDR2 as SQIVND (reference sequence). Trimming removed 3 bases from V and 1 base from J, with 7 bases in between. CDR3 residues: CASSMAQSYEQYF. CDR3 sequence (DNA): TGTGCCAGTAGTATGGCACAGTCCTACGAGCAGTACTTC.

The V gene is TRBV11-3, the J gene TRBJ1-6, with D uncertain. Trimming took off 5 bases at V and 1 base at J, with 3 bases between the two ends. The length of the CDR3 is 13 residues. Germline values: CDR1 SGHNT, CDR2 YENEEA. CDR3 sequence (DNA): TGTGCCAGCAGCCGTTCCTATAATTCACCCCTCCACTTT. It specifies CASSRSYNSPLHF.

This chain connects TRBV19 to TRBJ1-1; D is perhaps TRBD1 (5 bases). Germline V lookup: CDR1 LNHDA, CDR2 SQIVND (reference sequence). Trimming pared 5 bases from V and 0 bases from J, leaving 19 bases between. The CDR3 covers 17 residues. CDR3 loop: CASSPTTADALNTEAFF. CDR3 nucleotides: TGTGCCAGTAGTCCTACGACAGCCGACGCACTGAACACTGAAGCTTTCTTT.

This chain connects TRBV5-1 to TRBJ2-3; 10 positions agree with TRBD2. CDR1 and CDR2 (germline): SGHRS, YFSETQ. This CDR3 comprises 16 residues. Trimming cost V 0 bases and J 2 bases; bases outside gene matches: 3. CDR3 protein: CASSLASGGYTDTQYF. The CDR3 DNA sequence: TGCGCCAGCAGCTTGGCTAGCGGGGGATACACAGATACGCAGTATTTT.

Regarding this clone: Mismatch with germline at one junction end may stem from a read error. V is TRBV20-1 and J is TRBJ2-1, with D perhaps matching TRBD1 (5 bases). Germline V CDR1 and CDR2: DFQATT, SNEGSKA (reference sequence). The CDR3 sequence is 11 residues long. CDR3 DNA: TGCAGTGCTAGCCGACTGGGGCACAGCGTCTTC. This gives the protein CSASRLGHSVF.

This clone was seen once. The chain employs TRBV7-3 and TRBJ2-2; 7 bases are shared with TRBD1. J lost 2 bases, V lost 1 base, and 1 base had no gene match. The CDR3 runs to 15 residues. Germline lookup yields CDR1 SGHTA and CDR2 FQGTGA. For the CDR3, the DNA is TGTGCCAGCAGCTTAAGAGGGGGCAACACCGGGGAGCTGTTTTTT. It translates to CASSLRGGNTGELFF.

This clone was detected only once. The chain is built from TRBV3-1 (or the pseudogene TRBV3-2) and TRBJ2-1; 9 positions agree with TRBD2. With 1 base clipped from V and 10 bases from J, the junction kept 5 bases outside the gene matches. Per the germline V gene, CDR1 is LGHDT and CDR2 is YNNKEL (reference sequence). The CDR3 contains 14 residues. CDR3: CASSQALAGYEQFF. The CDR3 DNA sequence: TGTGCCAGCAGCCAAGCGCTAGCGGGATACGAGCAGTTCTTC.

The V call is TRBV11-2, the J call TRBJ2-7; TRBD2 matches 9 bases. The J segment lost 11 bases and the V segment lost 0 bases, leaving 8 bases of the junction unmatched. Germline CDR1 is SGHAT and CDR2 is FQNNGV. The CDR3 has 14 amino acids. The CDR3 sequence is CASSLDPASGIKYF. CDR3 nucleotide sequence: TGTGCCAGCAGCTTAGATCCGGCTAGCGGGATAAAGTACTTC. Based on the CDR3 plus reference TRBV11-2 and TRBJ2-7, the full variable domain is EAGVAQSPRYKIIEKRQSVAFWCNPISGHATLYWYQQILGQGPKLLIQFQNNGVVDDSQLPKDRFSAERLKGVDSTLKIQPAKLEDSAVYLCASSLDPASGIKYFGPGTRLTVT.

The chain combines TRBV10-3 with TRBJ2-5; 12 nucleotides line up with TRBD2. Germline V gives CDR1 ENHRY, CDR2 SYGVKD. The CDR3 covers 18 residues. Trimming at V came to 6 bases and at J to 4 bases, leaving 15 bases not matched to a gene. CDR3 loop: CAISPGTSGPLAAETQYF. CDR3 DNA: TGTGCCATCAGCCCCGGGACTAGCGGGCCCCTCGCCGCAGAGACCCAGTACTTC.

The chain carries TRBV5-6 and TRBJ2-7, with 8 bases lining up with TRBD2. The junction had 7 bases not matched to a gene; V was cut back by 5 bases and J by 0 bases. The length of the CDR3 is 15 residues. Looked up from germline, CDR1 is SGHDT and CDR2 is YYEEEE. The CDR3 nucleotides are TGTGCCAGCAGTTCGGGAGGGACTATCTCCTACGAGCAGTACTTC. Protein: CASSSGGTISYEQYF.